This T cell receptor (beta chain) was profiled in a study of shared clonotypes between healthy human individuals. Libraries were prepared by immunoSEQ multiplex PCR; TCRdb keeps only in-frame clonotypes and omits some of them. This table has approximately 1.4 million clones, under 99% appearing once. Germline loops: CDR1 MDHEN, CDR2 SYDVKM. Trimming took off 2 bases at V and 0 bases at J, with 11 bases between the two ends. The CDR3 runs to 16 residues. Sequenced input: naive CD4+ T cells sorted from blood. Subset meaning: CD45RA+ positively selected. The receptor's source is a man aged 25-45 years in good health. The chain uses TRBV28 and TRBJ1-5; TRBD1 is a possible D gene (5 bases). The CDR3 coding sequence is TGTGCCAGCAGTTTAGGACAAGGGCTTAGCAATCAGCCCCAGCATTTT. This codes for CASSLGQGLSNQPQHF.